These 14 T cell receptor beta chains share one sample of origin, sequenced in a study of T cells in Graves' hyperthyroidism and ophthalmopathy. Amplification of TCR beta CDR3 regions was performed using RNA transcripts as template. HTBI primers drove first-round RT-PCR of the TCR CDR3. TCRdb called the multiplex PCR reads again in MiXCR, with one record for every CDR3 protein. The sample lists 350,000 or so distinct CDR3 sequences; 15% to 20% were seen once. The sample taken for sequencing was blood. The receptors stem from a woman in her forties with Graves' ophthalmopathy.

This clonotype was found a few times. The J gene is TRBJ2-7, the V gene TRBV3-1; D is uncertain. Germline V gives CDR1 LGHDT, CDR2 YNNKEL (reference sequence). V was clipped by 0 bases and J by 2 bases, with 8 bases between them. The CDR3 consists of 14 residues. For the CDR3, the DNA is TGTGCCAGCAGCCAAGATTTGGTTACCTACGAGCAGTACTTC. Protein sequence: CASSQDLVTYEQYF.

This clonotype was seen ten or more times. The rearrangement joins TRBV12-3 or TRBV12-4 to TRBJ2-7; TRBD1 might be the D (6 bases). This CDR3 region has 15 residues. V was pared by 6 bases and J by 0 bases, with 15 bases between. The CDR3 DNA reads as TGTGCCAGCAGCCCTACAAAAGGGGGCTCCTACGAGCAGTACTTC. Protein: CASSPTKGGSYEQYF.

This clonotype was recorded at least ten times. This chain joins TRBV5-4 and TRBJ1-1, with 12 bases matching TRBD1. Trimming cost V 0 bases and J 0 bases; bases outside gene matches: 15. The CDR3 has 21 residues. The germline V gene encodes CDR1 SGHNT and CDR2 YYREEE (reference sequence). CDR3 sequence reads: CASSLDSGTGGLKFMNTEAFF. The DNA for the CDR3 is TGTGCCAGCAGCTTGGATTCCGGGACAGGGGGCCTAAAATTCATGAACACTGAAGCTTTCTTT. Full variable domain (rest looked up from reference TRBV5-4 and TRBJ1-1): ETGVTQSPTHLIKTRGQQVTLRCSSQSGHNTVSWYQQALGQGPQFIFQYYREEENGRGNFPPRFSGLQFPNYSSELNVNALELDDSALYLCASSLDSGTGGLKFMNTEAFFGQGTRLTVV.

This clonotype came up many times. The V and J genes are TRBV28 and TRBJ1-5; tentatively, D is TRBD1 (5 bases). V was pared by 5 bases and J by 11 bases, with 22 bases between. The CDR3 runs 15 residues. Looked up from germline, CDR1 is MDHEN and CDR2 is SYDVKM. The CDR3 region is CASSEAQGPLASQHF. The DNA for the CDR3 is TGTGCCAGCAGTGAAGCCCAGGGCCCCCTTGCGTCCCAGCATTTT.

This clonotype showed up just a few times. The chain employs TRBV19 and TRBJ2-7; D might be TRBD2 (6 bases). CDR1 is LNHDA, CDR2 SQIVND, per germline (reference sequence). Deletions cut 6 bases from V and 4 bases from J, with 19 bases between. The CDR3 spans 15 residues. CDR3 region: CASSPRVAVTYEQYF. CDR3 in DNA: TGTGCCAGTAGCCCCAGAGTAGCGGTAACGTACGAGCAGTACTTC.

This sequence joins TRBV28 and TRBJ2-7; D tentatively fits TRBD1 or TRBD2 (6 bases each). This CDR3 has 14 amino acids. The V and J ends lost 2 bases and 3 bases respectively, with 11 bases between them. Germline CDR1 is MDHEN and CDR2 is SYDVKM. Written as DNA, the CDR3 is TGTGCCAGCAGTTTACCGGGGGCAGGCTACGAGCAGTACTTC. It codes for CASSLPGAGYEQYF.

This clonotype was recorded at least ten times. This chain links TRBV19 with TRBJ2-7; 7 bases match TRBD1. With V trimmed by 10 bases and J by 2 bases, 5 bases remained unmatched. The CDR3 is made up of 12 amino acids. Germline CDR1 LNHDA, CDR2 SQIVND (reference sequence). The CDR3 protein is CATRQGPYEQYF. CDR3 nucleotides: TGTGCCACTCGACAGGGACCCTACGAGCAGTACTTC.

This clonotype was observed a few times. The chain uses TRBV15 and TRBJ1-2; TRBD1 matches at 8 bases. This CDR3 comprises 14 residues. Per the germline V gene, CDR1 is LNHNV and CDR2 is YYDKDF (reference sequence). V shed 4 bases, J shed 5 bases, and the junction held 6 bases outside the gene matches. The CDR3 is CATSTRDRSYGYTF. In nucleotides, the CDR3 is TGTGCCACCAGCACCCGGGACAGGAGTTATGGCTACACCTTC.

This clonotype was seen repeatedly, ten times or more. This chain connects TRBV19 to TRBJ1-1; 10 bases line up with TRBD1. Germline V lookup: CDR1 LNHDA, CDR2 SQIVND (reference sequence). This CDR3 is 15 amino acids long. V was clipped by 6 bases and J by 5 bases; unmatched bases: 9. CDR3: CASSRPGQGWTEAFF. The DNA for the CDR3 is TGTGCCAGTAGCCGTCCGGGACAGGGGTGGACTGAAGCTTTCTTT.

The table lists this clonotype with many counts. This rearrangement joins TRBV12-3 or TRBV12-4 to TRBJ1-1, with 10 bases lining up with TRBD1. Losses at the gene ends were 7 bases for V and 0 bases for J; bases not matched to a gene: 8. There are 16 residues in the CDR3. The CDR3: CASTPGTGVMNTEAFF. The CDR3 bases are TGTGCCAGCACCCCAGGGACAGGGGTAATGAACACTGAAGCTTTCTTT.

The sample holds many counts of this clonotype. The rearrangement uses TRBV28 and TRBJ1-2; possible D gene TRBD1, 5 bases. Trimming pared 5 bases from V and 5 bases from J, leaving 15 bases between. CDR1 is MDHEN and CDR2 is SYDVKM in the germline V gene. This CDR3 comprises 14 residues. The CDR3 DNA reads TGTGCCAGCAGTGAAGAAGTGGGACGATATGGCTACACCTTC. It yields the protein CASSEEVGRYGYTF.

This clonotype has a handful of counts. The CDR3 DNA follows: TGTGCCTGGAGTGGGTCCGGGAGCGGGCAGTACTTC. Translation: CAWSGSGSGQYF. V is TRBV30 and J is TRBJ2-7; tentatively, D is TRBD2 (6 bases). Looked up from germline, CDR1 is GTSNPN and CDR2 is SVGIG (reference sequence). V lost 1 base, J lost 9 bases, and 13 bases lay in between. This CDR3 comprises 12 residues.

This clonotype was observed at least ten times. This chain joins TRBV12-3 or TRBV12-4 and TRBJ1-2; TRBD1 matches at 7 bases. The V gene end was trimmed by 2 bases and the J gene end by 0 bases; junction bases not matched to a gene: 24. This CDR3 region has 22 residues. The CDR3 region has the DNA TGTGCCAGCAGTTTAATCCCCCTTTTCCAGGGGGGACGGGGTTCAGCTAACTATGGCTACACCTTC. This sequence encodes CASSLIPLFQGGRGSANYGYTF.

This clonotype was observed many times. The CDR3 sequence is CASSQGEASGSSEQYF. The CDR3 DNA reads TGTGCCAGCAGCCAAGGGGAGGCTAGCGGGAGTTCCGAGCAGTACTTC. The rearrangement uses TRBV4-2 and TRBJ2-7; TRBD2 matches at 10 bases. The CDR3 is 16 amino acids. Germline V lookup: CDR1 LGHNA, CDR2 YNFKEQ. The J segment lost 6 bases and the V segment lost 1 base, leaving 9 bases of the junction unmatched.